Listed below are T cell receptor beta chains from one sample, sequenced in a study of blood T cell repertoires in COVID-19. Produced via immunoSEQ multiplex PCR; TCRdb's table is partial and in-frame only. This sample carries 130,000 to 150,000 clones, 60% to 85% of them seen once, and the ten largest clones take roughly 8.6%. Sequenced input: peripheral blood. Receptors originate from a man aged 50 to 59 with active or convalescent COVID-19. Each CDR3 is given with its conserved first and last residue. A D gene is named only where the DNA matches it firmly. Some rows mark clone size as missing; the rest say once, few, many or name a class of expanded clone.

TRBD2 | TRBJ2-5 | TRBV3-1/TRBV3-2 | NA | CASSQRQGGNGETQYF | TGTGCCAGCAGCCAACGCCAGGGAGGGAACGGGGAGACCCAGTACTTC
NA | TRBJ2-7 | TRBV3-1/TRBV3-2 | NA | CASSLRDSRSEQYF | TGTGCCAGCAGCCTCAGGGACTCCAGATCCGAGCAGTACTTC
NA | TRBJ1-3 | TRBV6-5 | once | CASSFQGGRDTIYF | TGTGCCAGCAGTTTCCAGGGAGGACGGGACACCATATATTTT
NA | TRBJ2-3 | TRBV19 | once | CASSRRDSGTDTQYF | TGTGCCAGTAGTCGCCGCGATAGCGGCACAGATACGCAGTATTTT
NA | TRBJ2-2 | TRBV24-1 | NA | CATSDLGGTNTGELFF | TGTGCCACCAGTGATTTGGGGGGGACGAACACCGGGGAGCTGTTTTTT
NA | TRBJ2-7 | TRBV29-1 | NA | CSVETPGYEQYF | TGCAGCGTTGAAACCCCAGGGTACGAGCAGTACTTC
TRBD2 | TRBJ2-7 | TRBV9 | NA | CASSVGGGLTGEQYF | TGTGCCAGCAGCGTTGGGGGAGGGCTTACGGGGGAGCAGTACTTC
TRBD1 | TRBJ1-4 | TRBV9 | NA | CASSFGQGDEKLFF | TGTGCCAGCAGCTTTGGGCAGGGGGATGAAAAACTGTTTTTT
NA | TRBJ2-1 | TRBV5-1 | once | CASSLTIGSVNEQFF | TGCGCCAGCAGCTTGACAATCGGGAGCGTCAATGAGCAGTTCTTC
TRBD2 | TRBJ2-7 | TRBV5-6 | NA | CASSRGLAGVEQYF | TGTGCCAGCAGCCGCGGACTAGCGGGAGTTGAGCAGTACTTC
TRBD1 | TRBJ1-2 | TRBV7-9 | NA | CASRASGTGGQDGYTF | TGTGCCAGCAGGGCTTCCGGGACAGGGGGCCAGGATGGCTACACCTTC
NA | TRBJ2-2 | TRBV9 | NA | CASSVSLGDTGELFF | TGTGCCAGCAGCGTATCGCTAGGGGACACCGGGGAGCTGTTTTTT
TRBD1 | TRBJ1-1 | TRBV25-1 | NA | CASSEWGRGRTEAFF | TGTGCCAGCAGTGAATGGGGCAGGGGGCGAACTGAAGCTTTCTTT
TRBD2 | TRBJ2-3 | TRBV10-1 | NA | CASSALAATDTQYF | TGCGCCAGCAGTGCCCTAGCGGCCACAGATACGCAGTATTTT
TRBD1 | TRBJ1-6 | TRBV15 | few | CATSGTELSPLHF | TGTGCCACCAGCGGGACAGAACTTTCACCCCTCCACTTT
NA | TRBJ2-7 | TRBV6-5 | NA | CASSYSKGEQYF | TGTGCCAGCAGTTACTCGAAGGGGGAGCAGTACTTC
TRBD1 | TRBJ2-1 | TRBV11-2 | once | CASSQGQGMRDEQFF | TGTGCCAGCAGCCAGGGACAGGGGATGAGAGATGAGCAGTTCTTC
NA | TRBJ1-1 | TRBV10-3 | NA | CAISESGGENTEAFF | TGTGCCATCAGTGAGTCGGGGGGAGAGAACACTGAAGCTTTCTTT
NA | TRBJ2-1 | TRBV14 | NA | CASSRWAFPNEQFF | TGTGCCAGCAGCCGCTGGGCGTTCCCGAATGAGCAGTTCTTC